The sequence of this T cell receptor beta chain was determined in a study of cytomegalovirus exposure and HLA in healthy donors. Study-wide results and caveats: According to reports, the classifier identified cytomegalovirus status with high specificity and sensitivity. Cytomegalovirus-associated status was assigned to 164 TCR beta chains.

Trimming left V 4 bases short and J 4 bases short, with 21 bases between. In germline, CDR1 is SGDLS, CDR2 YYNGEE. This CDR3 spans 16 amino acids. While the first cohort had several hundred subjects, the donors belonged to the separate validation cohort of roughly 130 subjects. TCRdb keeps only in-frame clones here, not all; method: immunoSEQ multiplex PCR. Of under 150,000 clones listed, around 84% are singletons. Worth noting for this clone: Its antigen is unidentified.

V is TRBV9 and J is TRBJ2-7, with no clear D. The TCR sequence derives from a man between 18 and 29 years old in good health and CMV-seropositive. Material: PBMCs. This CDR3 reads CASSPTPGHDPYEQYF. The CDR3 DNA reads TGTGCCAGCAGCCCCACCCCGGGTCACGATCCTTACGAGCAGTACTTC.